Below are 10 T cell receptor beta chains sequenced from a single sample in a study of response to subunit inactivated influenza vaccine. One entry per CDR3 protein results from TCRdb running MiXCR on the RT-PCR reads. The sample lists 500,000 to 750,000 distinct CDR3 sequences; 12% to 15% were seen once. This specimen was PBMCs from blood, taken less than 13 days after vaccination. All receptors derive from a man aged 45-65 years who received an inactivated influenza vaccine.

This clonotype has a handful of counts. This chain joins TRBV7-9 and TRBJ1-1; the match to TRBD1 covers 9 bases. With 7 bases clipped from V and 5 bases from J, the junction kept 5 bases outside the gene matches. This CDR3 has 13 residues. The V gene's germline CDR1 is SEHNR and CDR2 FQNEAQ (reference sequence). CDR3 DNA sequence: TGTGCCAGCACACTACAGGGGGCTACTGAAGCTTTCTTT. Translating it yields CASTLQGATEAFF.

The V call is TRBV7-2, the J call TRBJ1-2; tentative D call: TRBD1 (5 bases). V was cut by 0 bases and J by 4 bases, with 15 bases left in between. The CDR3 length is 16 residues. CDR1 SGHTA and CDR2 FQGNSA come from the germline V gene. The DNA of the CDR3 is TGTGCCAGCAGCTTAGCGACGGGGGGTTGGAGCTATGGCTACACCTTC. Translation: CASSLATGGWSYGYTF.

V gene TRBV6-2 or TRBV6-3 combines with J gene TRBJ2-1; D is unclear. V lost 6 bases and J lost 0, with 18 bases in between. The CDR3 loop spans 17 amino acids. Germline V gene lookup returns CDR1 MNHEY and CDR2 SVGEGT. The CDR3 DNA sequence: TGTGCCAGCAGCCGGATCGCCGGTACAAGCTCCTACAATGAGCAGTTCTTC. Translating it yields CASSRIAGTSSYNEQFF.

This chain joins TRBV20-1 and TRBJ2-1; 9 bases match TRBD2. With V trimmed by 2 bases and J by 0 bases, 5 bases remained unmatched. Germline values: CDR1 DFQATT, CDR2 SNEGSKA (reference sequence). This CDR3 has 16 amino acids. This chain's CDR3 is CSARPSGGHSYNEQFF. DNA of the CDR3: TGCAGTGCTAGACCCAGCGGGGGGCACTCCTACAATGAGCAGTTCTTC.

In its sample, this clonotype was seen a few times. J is TRBJ2-6 and V is TRBV9; no definite D call. The CDR3 is 15 amino acids. Germline V gives CDR1 SGDLS, CDR2 YYNGEE. V lost 8 bases to trimming and J lost 3 bases, with 15 bases between them. CDR3: CASSLRANGANVLTF. CDR3 nucleotide sequence: TGTGCCAGTTCATTACGGGCGAATGGGGCCAACGTCCTGACTTTC.

The chain joins TRBV6-1 to TRBJ2-3; the D gene is possibly TRBD2 (5 bases). Deletions cut 2 bases from V and 3 bases from J, with 15 bases between. CDR1 and CDR2 from the germline V gene are MNHNS and SASEGT. The CDR3 runs to 16 residues. The chain's CDR3 is CASSEWVTGSTDTQYF. CDR3 coding DNA: TGTGCCAGCAGTGAATGGGTGACTGGGAGTACAGATACGCAGTATTTT.

In its sample, this clonotype was seen many times. The rearrangement joins TRBV3-1 to TRBJ1-5; D remains ambiguous. The V gene lost 4 bases and the J gene lost 3 bases, with 7 bases spanning the gap. The CDR3 covers 13 residues. The germline CDR1 and CDR2 sequences are LGHDT and YNNKEL (reference sequence). The DNA of the CDR3 is TGTGCCAGCAGCCTTCGTCCCAATCAGCCCCAGCATTTT. Protein product: CASSLRPNQPQHF.

At least ten counts were recorded for this clonotype. The chain combines TRBV4-1 with TRBJ2-7; D is possibly TRBD2 (5 bases). Trimming took 3 bases from V and 1 from J, leaving 10 bases between them. Germline values: CDR1 MGHRA, CDR2 YSYEKL. This CDR3 region has 14 residues. This CDR3 is CASSHNTGSYEQYF. The CDR3 DNA reads TGCGCCAGCAGCCATAACACGGGGTCCTACGAGCAGTACTTC.

The CDR3 DNA reads as TGTGCCAGCAGTTTCGCCTTTCAAGAGACCCAGTACTTC. Protein product: CASSFAFQETQYF. The chain has TRBV12-3 or TRBV12-4 and TRBJ2-5; no clear D gene. Trimming pared 3 bases from V and 2 bases from J, leaving 7 bases between. The CDR3 totals 13 residues.

The sample holds a few counts of this clonotype. This chain joins TRBV3-1 and TRBJ1-2; D might be TRBD1 (6 bases). The length of the CDR3 is 15 residues. The germline V gene has CDR1 LGHDT and CDR2 YNNKEL (reference sequence). Deletions cut 0 bases from V and 6 bases from J, with 14 bases between. DNA for the CDR3: TGTGCCAGCAGCCAAGATCAGGGCAGGGGTAATGGCTACACCTTC. This translates into CASSQDQGRGNGYTF.